This T cell receptor beta chain originates from a study of blood T cell repertoires in COVID-19. In the original analysis: Counts of nucleated cells, estimated from reference gene primer amplification, were obtained. Sequencing was performed with immunoSEQ multiplex PCR; in TCRdb, only in-frame clones are kept and a portion is missing. That table is the source of V, J and clone size, and D and trimming were worked out from the DNA. Among approximately 300,000 clones listed, 86% were seen once. Trimming removed 5 bases from V and 10 bases from J; junction bases left unmatched: 11. This CDR3 spans 15 amino acids. In germline, CDR1 is MDHEN, CDR2 SYDVKM.

The chain recombines TRBV28 with TRBJ1-6; TRBD1 matches at 7 bases. The specimen was peripheral blood. The sequence came from a woman aged 45-59 years with acute or convalescent COVID-19. The CDR3: CASSPYRNRGSPLHF. The CDR3 nucleotides are TGTGCCAGCAGTCCCTACCGCAACAGGGGCTCACCCCTCCACTTT.